Given below is one TCR beta chain in context. What it binds is unknown. At one boundary the junction diverges from the germline segment, which might be a read error. Using immunoSEQ multiplex PCR, the repertoire was profiled, and TCRdb retains in-frame clones only, with some absent. The table has fewer than 25,000 clones, around 75% seen once. The CDR3 runs to 21 residues. Germline CDR1 and CDR2: SSHAT and FNYEAQ (reference sequence). These data belong to a study of somatic mutations in cytotoxic T cells in rheumatoid arthritis. Study-wide results and limits: Compared with age-matched healthy controls, rheumatoid arthritis patients did not differ significantly in CD8+ T-cell clonality.

The chain uses TRBV7-7 and TRBJ2-7, with D possibly matching TRBD2 (5 bases). This receptor was obtained from an adult with rheumatoid arthritis. Source material: CD8+ T cells sorted from blood. The DNA for the CDR3 is TGTGCTAGCAGCTTAGCCCGGTTCGGGGATACAACCCTCCCAGGCCAATACGAGCAGTACTTC. Protein sequence: CASSLARFGDTTLPGQYEQYF.